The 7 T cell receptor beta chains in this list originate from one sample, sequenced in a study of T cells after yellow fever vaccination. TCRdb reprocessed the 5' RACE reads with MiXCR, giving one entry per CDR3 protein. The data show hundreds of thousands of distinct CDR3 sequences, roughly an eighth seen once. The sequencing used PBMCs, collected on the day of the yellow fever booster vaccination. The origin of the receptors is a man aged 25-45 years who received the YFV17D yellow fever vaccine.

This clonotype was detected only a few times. The CDR3 DNA reads TGTGCCAGCACCCAAGACCGAGCTACGCAGTATTTT. Translated, it gives CASTQDRATQYF. V is TRBV12-3 or TRBV12-4 and J is TRBJ2-3, with no clear D. CDR3 size: 12 residues. The V and J ends lost 7 bases and 8 bases respectively, with 13 bases between them.

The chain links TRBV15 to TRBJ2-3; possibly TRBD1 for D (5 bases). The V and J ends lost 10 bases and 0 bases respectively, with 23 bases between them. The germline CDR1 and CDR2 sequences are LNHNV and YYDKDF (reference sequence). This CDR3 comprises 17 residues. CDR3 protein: CAIGQGWSGDSTDTQYF. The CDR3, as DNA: TGTGCCATAGGGCAGGGTTGGTCTGGGGATAGCACAGATACGCAGTATTTT.

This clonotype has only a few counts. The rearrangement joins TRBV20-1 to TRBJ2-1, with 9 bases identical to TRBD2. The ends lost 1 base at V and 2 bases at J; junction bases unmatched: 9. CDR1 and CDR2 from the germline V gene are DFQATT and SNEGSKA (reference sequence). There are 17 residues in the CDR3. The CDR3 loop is CSARGGVAGVAYNEQFF. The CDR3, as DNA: TGCAGTGCTAGAGGGGGGGTAGCGGGAGTAGCCTACAATGAGCAGTTCTTC.

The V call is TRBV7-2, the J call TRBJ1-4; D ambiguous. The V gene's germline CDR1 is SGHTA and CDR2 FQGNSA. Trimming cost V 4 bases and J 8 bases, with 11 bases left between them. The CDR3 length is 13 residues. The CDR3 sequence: CASSSTLREKLFF. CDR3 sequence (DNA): TGTGCCAGCAGCTCGACCCTAAGGGAAAAACTGTTTTTT.

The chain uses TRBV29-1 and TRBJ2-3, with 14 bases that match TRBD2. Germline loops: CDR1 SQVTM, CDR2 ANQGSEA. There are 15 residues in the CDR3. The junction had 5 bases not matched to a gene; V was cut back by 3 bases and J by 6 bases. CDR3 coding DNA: TGCAGCGTTGAGGGACTAGCGGGAGCTGATGATACGCAGTATTTT. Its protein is CSVEGLAGADDTQYF.

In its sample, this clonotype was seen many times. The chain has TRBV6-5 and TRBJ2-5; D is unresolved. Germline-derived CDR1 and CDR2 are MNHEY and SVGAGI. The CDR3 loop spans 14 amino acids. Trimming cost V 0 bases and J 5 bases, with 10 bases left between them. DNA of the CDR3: TGTGCCAGCAGTTACTCGACCCTTGCTGAGACCCAGTACTTC. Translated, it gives CASSYSTLAETQYF.

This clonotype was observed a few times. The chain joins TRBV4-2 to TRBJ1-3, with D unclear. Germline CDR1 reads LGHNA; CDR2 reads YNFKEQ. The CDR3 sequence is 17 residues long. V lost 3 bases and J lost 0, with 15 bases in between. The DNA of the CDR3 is TGTGCCAGCAGCCAGACCGACCGGGCAGCCTCTGGAAACACCATATATTTT. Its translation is CASSQTDRAASGNTIYF.